Reported below is one T cell receptor (beta chain). Its matching antigen is unknown. These data come from a study of shared clonotypes between healthy human individuals. On sorted subsets, replicate PCRs used 150 to 250 ng DNA, or around 30,000 T cell genomes. Sequenced by immunoSEQ multiplex PCR; TCRdb stores in-frame clones only, minus some. The data show about 2.1 million clones, just over 90% seen once. Study-level results: Among donors, the sharing of clonotypes was expected to be influenced by sequencing depth.

In the naive CD8 group, cells lacked CD45RO and were positively selected for CCR7, so terminally differentiated effector memory CD45RA+ cells were left out. Among the donors, all were Caucasian adults who lived in Nashville, Tennessee. The V segment lost 5 bases and the J segment 0 bases; nucleotides outside the gene matches: 4. CDR3 size: 17 residues. Per the germline V gene, CDR1 is SGHVS and CDR2 is FNYEAQ. Specimen: naive CD8+ T cells from PBMCs. This TCR came from a man aged 18 to 30 in good health. Some clones in this sample may be carry-over from other donors' samples. The rearrangement links TRBV7-6 to TRBJ2-3, with TRBD2 matching over 14 bases. The CDR3 protein is CASSPGTSGSSTDTQYF. The CDR3 coding sequence is TGTGCCAGCAGCCCCGGGACTAGCGGGAGTAGCACAGATACGCAGTATTTT.